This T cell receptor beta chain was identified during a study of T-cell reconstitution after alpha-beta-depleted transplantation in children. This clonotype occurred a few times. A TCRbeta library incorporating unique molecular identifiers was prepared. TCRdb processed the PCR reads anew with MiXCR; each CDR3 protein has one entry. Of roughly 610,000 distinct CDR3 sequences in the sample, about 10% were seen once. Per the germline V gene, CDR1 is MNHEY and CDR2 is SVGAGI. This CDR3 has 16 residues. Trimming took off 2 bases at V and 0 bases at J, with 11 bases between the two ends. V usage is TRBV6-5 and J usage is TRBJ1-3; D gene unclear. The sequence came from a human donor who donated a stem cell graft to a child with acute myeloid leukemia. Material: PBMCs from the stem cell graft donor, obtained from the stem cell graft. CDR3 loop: CASSYTVTSSGNTIYF. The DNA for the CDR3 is TGTGCCAGCAGTTACACCGTGACGAGCTCTGGAAACACCATATATTTT.